This TCR beta chain was sequenced in a study of T cell repertoires in cytomegalovirus infection. Whole-study results and caveats: Dominating the ex vivo response were HLA-C-restricted CMV-specific TCR beta clonotypes.

The table lists this clonotype with many counts. Its matching antigen is unknown. Trimming cost V 4 bases and J 3 bases, with 7 bases left between them. The CDR3 contains 12 residues. Germline V gene lookup returns CDR1 SGHTA and CDR2 FQGNSA. In TCRdb, the reads were re-called with MiXCR into one record per CDR3 protein. The sample includes under 150,000 distinct CDR3 sequences, roughly 9% of them seen just once. The chain uses TRBV7-2 and TRBJ2-7; D gene uncertain. The sample comprised PBMCs. The sequence derives from a human donor in good health (CMV status not recorded). Some clones in this sample may be carry-over from other donors' samples. CDR3 loop: CASSYDGYEQYF. DNA of the CDR3: TGTGCCAGCAGCTACGACGGCTACGAGCAGTACTTC.